This entry is about one TCR beta chain. These data originate in a study of beta chain features in type 1 diabetes. The sequenced template was cDNA made from the entire isolated RNA. Libraries were prepared by immunoSEQ multiplex PCR; TCRdb keeps only in-frame clonotypes and omits some of them. The sample has about half a million clones, approximately 31% seen once. Sequenced sample: naive CD4+ T cells from blood. The receptor comes from a man younger than 35 in good health.

CDR3 coding DNA: TGCGCCAGCAGCCAAGATCTGGTCAGGGGAAACACTGAAGCTTTCTTT. It codes for CASSQDLVRGNTEAFF. This chain connects TRBV4-3 to TRBJ1-1; a possible D gene is TRBD1 (6 bases). CDR3 size: 16 residues. Trimming cost V 0 bases and J 2 bases, with 13 bases left between them. Germline CDR1 is LGHNA and CDR2 is YSLEER.